Only one count was recorded for the clone carrying this TCR beta chain. Per the authors' pipeline: Estimated nucleated cell counts came from reference gene primer amplification. Profiled with immunoSEQ multiplex PCR; TCRdb holds only in-frame clones, not every one. For V, J and clone size, that table is used; D and trimming come from the DNA. This sample has tens of thousands of clones; 82% occur once, and the top ten carry around 13%. The data were obtained in a study of blood T cell repertoires in COVID-19. In the study overall: Some COVID-19 samples were acute and others convalescent; all came from the United States, Italy and Spain. PBMCs, B-cell-depleted T cells, or T cells were the source of the cDNA or gDNA that made up the material.

The source of this sequence is a woman of 80 years or more with acute or convalescent COVID-19. Sequenced input: peripheral blood.

The CDR3 coding sequence is TGCGCCAGCAGCTTGGATTTGGGGGGATCAGGAAACACCATATATTTT. Translating it yields CASSLDLGGSGNTIYF. The chain combines TRBV5-1 with TRBJ1-3; possible D gene TRBD1, 5 bases. This CDR3 contains 16 residues. The V end was cut by 0 bases, the J end by 4 bases, with 14 bases between. Germline-derived CDR1 and CDR2 are SGHRS and YFSETQ.